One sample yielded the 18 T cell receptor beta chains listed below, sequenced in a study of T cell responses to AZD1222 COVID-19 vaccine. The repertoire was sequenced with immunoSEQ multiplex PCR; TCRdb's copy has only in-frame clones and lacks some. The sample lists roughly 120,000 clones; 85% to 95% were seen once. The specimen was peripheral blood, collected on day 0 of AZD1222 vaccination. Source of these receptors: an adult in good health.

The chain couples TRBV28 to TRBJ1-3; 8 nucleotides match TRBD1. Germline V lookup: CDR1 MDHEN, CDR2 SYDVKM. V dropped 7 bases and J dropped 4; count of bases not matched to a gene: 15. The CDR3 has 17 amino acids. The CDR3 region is CASTLGQGRIKGNTIYF. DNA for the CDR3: TGTGCCAGCACCCTCGGACAGGGCAGAATTAAAGGAAACACCATATATTTT.

The CDR3 DNA reads TGTGCCAGCAGCCGACAGGGGGTAGAGGCCTACGAGCAGTACTTC. This sequence encodes CASSRQGVEAYEQYF. This sequence joins TRBV7-9 and TRBJ2-7, with TRBD1 matching 9 bases. The junction had 7 bases not matched to a gene; V was cut back by 5 bases and J by 2 bases. Germline CDR1 SEHNR, CDR2 FQNEAQ (reference sequence). The CDR3 sequence is 15 residues long.

This chain's CDR3 is CASSLENVWQPQHF. The CDR3 DNA reads as TGTGCCAGCAGCTTGGAGAACGTCTGGCAGCCCCAGCATTTT. The J gene is TRBJ1-5, the V gene TRBV5-5, with D unclear. CDR1 and CDR2 from the germline V gene are SGHKS and YYEKEE (reference sequence). The CDR3 spans 14 residues. V shed 0 bases and J shed 7 bases, with 11 bases lying between them. The full variable domain, in which reference TRBV5-5 and TRBJ1-5 provide the parts outside the CDR3, is DAGVTQSPTHLIKTRGQQVTLRCSPISGHKSVSWYQQVLGQGPQFIFQYYEKEERGRGNFPDRFSARQFPNYSSELNVNALLLGDSALYLCASSLENVWQPQHFGDGTRLSIL.

DNA of the CDR3: TGTGCCAGCAGCTTCCGGGACATGTCCTACAATGAGCAGTTCTTC. This translates into CASSFRDMSYNEQFF. V gene TRBV7-8 combines with J gene TRBJ2-1; perhaps TRBD1 as D (6 bases). The CDR3 length is 15 residues. Germline CDR1 is SGHVS and CDR2 is FQNEAQ. V was pared by 3 bases and J by 1 base, with 10 bases between.

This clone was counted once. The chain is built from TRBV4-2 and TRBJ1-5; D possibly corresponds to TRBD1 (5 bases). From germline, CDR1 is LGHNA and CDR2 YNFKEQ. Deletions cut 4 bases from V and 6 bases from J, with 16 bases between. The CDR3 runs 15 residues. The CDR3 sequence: CASSLRGEGFQPQHF. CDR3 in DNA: TGTGCCAGCAGCCTGCGGGGAGAGGGGTTTCAGCCCCAGCATTTT.

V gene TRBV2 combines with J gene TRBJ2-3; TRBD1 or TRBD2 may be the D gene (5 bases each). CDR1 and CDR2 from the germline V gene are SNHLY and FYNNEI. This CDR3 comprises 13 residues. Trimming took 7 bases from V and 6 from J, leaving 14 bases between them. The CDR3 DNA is TGTGCCAGCATGAACGGGGCCATGGATACGCAGTATTTT. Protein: CASMNGAMDTQYF.

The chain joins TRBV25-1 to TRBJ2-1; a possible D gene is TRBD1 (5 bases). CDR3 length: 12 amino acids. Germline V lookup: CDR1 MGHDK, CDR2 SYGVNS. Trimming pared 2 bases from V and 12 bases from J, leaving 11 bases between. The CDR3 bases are TGTGCCAGCAGTGAACTCAGGGAAGGGCAGTTCTTC. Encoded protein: CASSELREGQFF.

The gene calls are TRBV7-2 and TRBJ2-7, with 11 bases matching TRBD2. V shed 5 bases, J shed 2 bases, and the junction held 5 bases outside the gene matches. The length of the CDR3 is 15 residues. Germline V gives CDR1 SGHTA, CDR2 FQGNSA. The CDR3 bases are TGTGCCAGCAGCCCCGGGACTAGCGGACCCTACGAGCAGTACTTC. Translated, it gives CASSPGTSGPYEQYF.

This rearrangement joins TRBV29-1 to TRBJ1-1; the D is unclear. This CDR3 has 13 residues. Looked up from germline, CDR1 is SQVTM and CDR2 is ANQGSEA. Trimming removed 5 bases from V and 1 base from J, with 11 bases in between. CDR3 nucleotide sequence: TGCAGCGTTCGGAATAGGGAGAACACTGAAGCTTTCTTT. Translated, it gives CSVRNRENTEAFF. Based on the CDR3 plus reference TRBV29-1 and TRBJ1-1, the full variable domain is SAVISQKPSRDICQRGTSLTIQCQVDSQVTMMFWYRQQPGQSLTLIATANQGSEATYESGFVIDKFPISRPNLTFSTLTVSNMSPEDSSIYLCSVRNRENTEAFFGQGTRLTVV.

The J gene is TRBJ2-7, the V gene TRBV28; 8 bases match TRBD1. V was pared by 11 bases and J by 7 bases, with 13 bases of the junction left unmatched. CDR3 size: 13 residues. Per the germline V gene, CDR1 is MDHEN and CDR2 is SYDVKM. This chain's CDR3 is CAALDRGLREQYF. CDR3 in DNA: TGTGCCGCCCTAGACAGGGGCCTTAGGGAGCAGTACTTC.

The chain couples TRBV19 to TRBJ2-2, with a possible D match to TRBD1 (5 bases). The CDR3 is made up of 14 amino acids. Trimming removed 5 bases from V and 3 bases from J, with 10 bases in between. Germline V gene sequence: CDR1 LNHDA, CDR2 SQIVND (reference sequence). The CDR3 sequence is CASSQDTYTGELFF. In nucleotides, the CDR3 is TGTGCCAGTAGTCAGGACACCTACACCGGGGAGCTGTTTTTT. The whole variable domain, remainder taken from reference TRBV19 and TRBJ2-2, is DGGITQSPKYLFRKEGQNVTLSCEQNLNHDAMYWYRQDPGQGLRLIYYSQIVNDFQKGDIAEGYSVSREKKESFPLTVTSAQKNPTAFYLCASSQDTYTGELFFGEGSRLTVL.

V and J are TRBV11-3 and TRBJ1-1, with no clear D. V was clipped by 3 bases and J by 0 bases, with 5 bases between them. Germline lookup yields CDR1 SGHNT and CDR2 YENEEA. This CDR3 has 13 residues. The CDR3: CASSFSLNTEAFF. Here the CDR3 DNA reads TGTGCCAGCAGCTTTTCACTGAACACTGAAGCTTTCTTT. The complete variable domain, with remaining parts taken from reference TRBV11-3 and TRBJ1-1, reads EAGVVQSPRYKIIEKKQPVAFWCNPISGHNTLYWYLQNLGQGPELLIRYENEEAVDDSQLPKDRFSAERLKGVDSTLKIQPAELGDSAVYLCASSFSLNTEAFFGQGTRLTVV.

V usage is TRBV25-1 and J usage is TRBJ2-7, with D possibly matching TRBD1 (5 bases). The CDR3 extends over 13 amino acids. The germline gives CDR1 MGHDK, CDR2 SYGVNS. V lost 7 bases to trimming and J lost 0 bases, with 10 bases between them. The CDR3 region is CASTDTSSYEQYF. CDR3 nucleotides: TGTGCCAGCACGGACACATCCTCCTACGAGCAGTACTTC.

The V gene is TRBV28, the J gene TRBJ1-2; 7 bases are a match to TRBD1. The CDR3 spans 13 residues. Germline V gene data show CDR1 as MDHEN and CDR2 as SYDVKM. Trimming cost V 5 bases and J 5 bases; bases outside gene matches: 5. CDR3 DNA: TGTGCCAGCAGTGTGGGACAGTTGTATGGCTACACCTTC. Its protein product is CASSVGQLYGYTF.

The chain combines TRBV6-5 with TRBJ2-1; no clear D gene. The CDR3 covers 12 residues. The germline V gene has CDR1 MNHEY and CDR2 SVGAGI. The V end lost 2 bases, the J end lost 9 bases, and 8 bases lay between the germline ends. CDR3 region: CASSYGVGEQFF. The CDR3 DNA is TGTGCCAGCAGTTACGGGGTCGGTGAGCAGTTCTTC.

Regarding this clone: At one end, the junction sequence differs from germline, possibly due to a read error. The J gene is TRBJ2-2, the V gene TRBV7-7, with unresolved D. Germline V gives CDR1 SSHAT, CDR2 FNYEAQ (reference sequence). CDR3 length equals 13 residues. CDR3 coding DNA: TGTGCTAGCAGCGAAGAGAGGACCGGGGAGCTGTTTTTT. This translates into CASSEERTGELFF.

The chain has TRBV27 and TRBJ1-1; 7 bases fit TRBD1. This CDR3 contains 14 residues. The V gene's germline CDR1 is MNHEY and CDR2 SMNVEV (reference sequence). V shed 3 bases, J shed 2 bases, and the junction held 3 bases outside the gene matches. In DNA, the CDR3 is TGTGCCAGCAGTTTTGGGGACAGAAACACTGAAGCTTTCTTT. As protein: CASSFGDRNTEAFF.

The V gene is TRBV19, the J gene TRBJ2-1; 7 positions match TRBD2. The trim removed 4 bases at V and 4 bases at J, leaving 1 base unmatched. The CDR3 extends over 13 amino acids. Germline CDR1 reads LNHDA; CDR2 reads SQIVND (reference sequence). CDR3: CASSNGGYNEQFF. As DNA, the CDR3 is TGTGCCAGTAGTAACGGGGGGTACAATGAGCAGTTCTTC.